This is a list of T cell receptor beta chains from one sample in a study of blood T cell repertoires in COVID-19. Sequenced by immunoSEQ multiplex PCR; TCRdb stores in-frame clones only, minus some. The sample includes around 260,000 clones, about 86% of them seen just once. The specimen was peripheral blood. The receptors originated from a person aged 65 to 79 with COVID-19, enrolled during active disease. Each CDR3 is given with its conserved first and last residue. The D gene is left open where the match is weak. Some rows mark clone size as missing; the rest say once, few, many or name a class of expanded clone.

>TRBV18|.|TRBD1|TRBJ1-2
TGTGCCAGCTCATCGACTCCGACAGGGCTGGGAGGCTACACCTTC
CASSSTPTGLGGYTF
>TRBV28|many|TRBD2|TRBJ2-3
TGTGCCAGCAGTTTTATTAGCGGGTCGGTCGGGGACACAGATACGCAGTATTTT
CASSFISGSVGDTDTQYF
>TRBV29-1|.|TRBD1|TRBJ2-1
TGCAGCGTCGCTCCGACAGGGGGCTACAATGAGCAGTTCTTC
CSVAPTGGYNEQFF
>TRBV4-1|.|TRBD2|TRBJ2-1
TGCGCCAGCAGCCAATGGACTAGCGGGGACAATGAGCAGTTCTTC
CASSQWTSGDNEQFF
>TRBV21-1|.|.|TRBJ2-3
TGTGCCAGCAGCAAAGTTGATAGCGGGGGCCGCACAGATACGCAGTATTTT
CASSKVDSGGRTDTQYF
>TRBV4-1|.|.|TRBJ1-1
TGCGCCAGCAGCCTGTCAGGGTTCGGCACTGAAGCTTTCTTT
CASSLSGFGTEAFF
>TRBV19|.|TRBD2|TRBJ2-1
TGTGCCAGTAGTATCGGACTAGCGGAGACCAATGAGCAGTTCTTC
CASSIGLAETNEQFF
>TRBV5-4|.|.|TRBJ2-5
TGTGCCAGCGCGCTGGGGCAGGGGCTGGTTCCCCAGTACTTC
CASALGQGLVPQYF
>TRBV19|.|TRBD1|TRBJ2-2
TGTGCCAGTCCCGTGCGACAGGGGGAGGACGGGGAGCTGTTTTTT
CASPVRQGEDGELFF
>TRBV13|.|.|TRBJ2-4
TGTGCCAGCAGCTTAGGCGGGGCGGGGGCCAAAAACATTCAGTACTTC
CASSLGGAGAKNIQYF
>TRBV10-1|.|TRBD2|TRBJ2-7
TGCGCCAGCAGTGACGCGGGGGGACCCTACGAGCAGTACTTC
CASSDAGGPYEQYF
>TRBV7-2|.|TRBD1|TRBJ2-3
TGTGCCAGCAGCTACACAGGGGGCGCAGATACGCAGTATTTT
CASSYTGGADTQYF
>TRBV14|.|.|TRBJ2-1
TGTGCCAGCAGCGTGGGACTCCTAGCCTACAATGAGCAGTTCTTC
CASSVGLLAYNEQFF
>TRBV19|once|.|TRBJ1-5
TGTGCCAGTAGTATTCCCCTTGGGGCAAGGCAGCCCCAGCATTTT
CASSIPLGARQPQHF
>TRBV10-3|.|.|TRBJ2-5
TGTGCCATCCCCGGGACTCCCAACAGAGTGGCAGAGACCCAGTACTTC
CAIPGTPNRVAETQYF
>TRBV5-1|.|.|TRBJ1-4
TGCGCCAGCAGCATCGACAGCGACGAAACTAATGAAAAACTGTTTTTT
CASSIDSDETNEKLFF